The entry below gives a single T cell receptor beta chain sequence along with its context. This sample is part of a study of cytomegalovirus exposure and HLA in healthy donors. The wider study: In an earlier analysis, around 100 million unique TCR beta sequences were found from some 180 million T cells.

The PCR was carried out with 60 Vbeta primers and 13 Jbeta primers. The table came from immunoSEQ multiplex PCR; TCRdb's copy has only in-frame clones and leaves some out. Here the sample spans fewer than 250,000 clones, roughly four fifths being singletons. Trimming shortened V by 2 bases and J by 1 base, and 8 bases separated the two germline ends. The CDR3 spans 14 residues. In germline, CDR1 is SGHVS, CDR2 FQNEAQ. The TCR was taken from a woman aged 25 to 39 in good health and CMV-seropositive. Source material: PBMCs. The chain has TRBV7-8 and TRBJ1-1, with D maybe TRBD1 (6 bases). CDR3: CASSLWGPNTEAFF. As DNA, the CDR3 is TGTGCCAGCAGCTTATGGGGGCCGAACACTGAAGCTTTCTTT.